The 7 T cell receptor beta chains reported below all come from one sample, sequenced in a study of CXCR3-negative and CXCR3-positive naive CD8 T cells (dated by TCRdb to between 2018 and 2021). What the research found in general, with its limitations: TRB CDR3s from CXCR3-positive naive cells showed higher hydrophobicity (lower Kidera factor 4), lower energy, and higher strength and volume indices than CXCR3-negative naive cells.

Sequencing took place on a NextSeq 550. The Human TCR Profiling Kit (MiLaboratory) was used to prepare UMI-labeled 5' RACE TRB cDNA libraries. TCRdb reprocessed the reads, reporting each CDR3 protein sequence once and no DNA. The sample table gives roughly 130,000 distinct CDR3 sequences. The ten largest clones add up to under 0.75% of the sample. No antigen has been assigned to these receptors. Sequencing was carried out using naive CXCR3+ CD8+ T cells from blood. Per the publication, the cell subset or site label means: CD45RO-CCR7+CD27+CD95- naive CD8+ T cells expressing CXCR3 (TNR3+). The receptors shown here come from a human donor in good health. Some clones in this sample may be carry-over from other donors' samples.

This rearrangement joins TRBV15 to TRBJ2-7; TCRdb gives TRBD1 as the D gene, but with no DNA this cannot be confirmed. The CDR3 runs 16 residues. The germline CDR1 and CDR2 sequences are LNHNV and YYDKDF (reference sequence). The CDR3 protein is CATSSRLGAGIDEQYF.

The chain joins TRBV24-1 to TRBJ2-3; checking the TCRdb D call of TRBD2 is not possible without DNA. Germline V gene lookup returns CDR1 KGHDR and CDR2 SFDVKD. CDR3 length: 14 amino acids. The chain's CDR3 is CATSSGRGWDTQYF.

This sequence joins TRBV6-1 and TRBJ2-3; TCRdb designates TRBD1, a call that cannot be tested without DNA. This CDR3 has 15 amino acids. Per germline, CDR1 MNHNS and CDR2 SASEGT. The CDR3 sequence is CASSVQGELADTQYF.

The chain has TRBV28 and TRBJ2-2; without DNA, the TCRdb call of TRBD1 cannot be checked. Germline V gene data show CDR1 as MDHEN and CDR2 as SYDVKM. The CDR3 runs to 13 residues. CDR3 region: CASSPQGSGELFF.

The chain recombines TRBV28 with TRBJ2-7. CDR1 is MDHEN and CDR2 is SYDVKM in the germline V gene. This CDR3 comprises 15 residues. Here the CDR3 reads CASSFGSRSSYEQYF.

This rearrangement joins TRBV25-1 to TRBJ2-5; as DNA is missing, the TRBD1 call by TCRdb cannot be tested. Per the germline V gene, CDR1 is MGHDK and CDR2 is SYGVNS. The CDR3 length is 14 residues. CDR3 sequence reads: CASSDETVGETQYF.

The rearrangement joins TRBV7-2 to TRBJ2-5; the D gene TCRdb calls, TRBD1, cannot be checked with no DNA. The CDR3 is made up of 15 amino acids. Germline CDR1 and CDR2: SGHTA and FQGNSA. This chain's CDR3 is CASSPGTGTGETQYF.